This record concerns one T cell receptor beta chain sequence. These data come from a study of blood T cell repertoires in COVID-19. In the source study's methods: Amplification from reference gene primers served as the basis for estimated nucleated cell counts. The assay was immunoSEQ multiplex PCR, and TCRdb's table has in-frame clones only and misses some. The V and J calls and clone size were taken over from that table, and D and trimming were inferred from the DNA. The sample lists some 150,000 clones, approximately 89% occurring once. All enrollees were roughly 18 to 95 years old and from fewer than 25 US areas. In assigning cohorts, the study relied on participant-reported clinical history. Cohort 3 recovery required two negative PCRs, clearance, or symptom resolution. V dropped 3 bases and J dropped 6; count of bases not matched to a gene: 11. CDR1 is DFQATT, CDR2 SNEGSKA, per germline (reference sequence). The CDR3 is 16 residues long.

The TCR comes from a woman under 30 who had recovered from COVID-19. Sequencing was carried out using PBMCs or T cells enriched from blood (not recorded which). This chain uses TRBV20-1 with TRBJ2-1; 10 bases fit TRBD2. Written as DNA, the CDR3 is TGCAGTGCTAGTGCCCCCGGGACTAGCGCGACCAATGAGCAGTTCTTC. It encodes CSASAPGTSATNEQFF.